This T cell receptor beta chain is from a study of beta chain features in type 1 diabetes. This clone came up a few times. The antigen is undetermined. Study observations and caveats: Any HLA-type effect on TCRB rearrangement remained unresolved here. In cDNA sequencing, cells with high TCR expression could be over-represented.

The isolated RNA, all of it, was reverse transcribed, so expressed TCRB transcripts were what got sequenced. This table comes from immunoSEQ multiplex PCR, and its TCRdb copy is limited to in-frame clones, with some not included. The sample contains tens of thousands of clones, around 32% of which appear only once. Sorted cells reached over 95% purity in every population. This CDR3 has 15 residues. CDR1 and CDR2 from the germline V gene are MNHNY and SVGAGI (reference sequence). Deletions cut 2 bases from V and 3 bases from J, with 11 bases between. The TCR comes from a young woman in good health. The sequenced sample consisted of stem cell memory CD4+ T cells from blood. The chain employs TRBV6-6 and TRBJ1-5; D possibly corresponds to TRBD1 (5 bases). The CDR3 spells CASSYVTGHNQPQHF. DNA of the CDR3: TGTGCCAGCAGTTACGTTACAGGACACAATCAGCCCCAGCATTTT.